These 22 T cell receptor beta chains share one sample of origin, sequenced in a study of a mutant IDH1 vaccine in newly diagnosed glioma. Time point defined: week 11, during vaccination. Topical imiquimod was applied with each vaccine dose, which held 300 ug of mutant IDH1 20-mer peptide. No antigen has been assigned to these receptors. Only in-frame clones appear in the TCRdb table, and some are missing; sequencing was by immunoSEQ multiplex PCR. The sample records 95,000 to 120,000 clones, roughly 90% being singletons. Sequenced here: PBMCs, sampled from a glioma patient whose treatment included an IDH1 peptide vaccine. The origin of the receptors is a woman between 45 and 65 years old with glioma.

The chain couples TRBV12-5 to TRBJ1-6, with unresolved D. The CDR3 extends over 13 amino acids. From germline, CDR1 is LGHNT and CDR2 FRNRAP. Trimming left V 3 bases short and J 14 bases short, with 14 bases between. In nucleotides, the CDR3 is TGTGCTAGTGGTTTAGACGGGCTCGAAGCCCTCCACTTT. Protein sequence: CASGLDGLEALHF.

CDR3 region: CASSFGEGEQYF. As DNA, the CDR3 is TGTGCCAGCAGCTTCGGAGAGGGCGAGCAGTACTTC. The rearrangement joins TRBV7-3 to TRBJ2-7, with a weak D call TRBD2 (5 bases). The germline V gene has CDR1 SGHTA and CDR2 FQGTGA. Trimming stripped 3 bases from V and 6 bases from J, with 9 bases between. The CDR3 consists of 12 residues.

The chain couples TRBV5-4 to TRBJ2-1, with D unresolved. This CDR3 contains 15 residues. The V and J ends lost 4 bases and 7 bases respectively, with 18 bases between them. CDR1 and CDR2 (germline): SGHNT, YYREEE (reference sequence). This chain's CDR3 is CASSRASALGNEQFF. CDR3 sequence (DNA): TGTGCCAGCAGCCGAGCGAGCGCCCTAGGTAATGAGCAGTTCTTC.

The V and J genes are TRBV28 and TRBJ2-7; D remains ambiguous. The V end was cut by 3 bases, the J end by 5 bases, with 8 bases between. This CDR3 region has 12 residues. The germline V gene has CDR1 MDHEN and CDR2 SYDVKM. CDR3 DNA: TGTGCCAGCAGTTTGAGTCACCACGAGCAGTACTTC. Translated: CASSLSHHEQYF.

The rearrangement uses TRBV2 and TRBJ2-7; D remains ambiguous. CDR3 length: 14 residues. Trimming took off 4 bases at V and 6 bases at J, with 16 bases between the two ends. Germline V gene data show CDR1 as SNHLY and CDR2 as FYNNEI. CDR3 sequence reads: CASSGVERGVEQYF. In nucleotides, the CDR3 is TGTGCCAGCAGTGGGGTGGAGAGAGGAGTCGAGCAGTACTTC.

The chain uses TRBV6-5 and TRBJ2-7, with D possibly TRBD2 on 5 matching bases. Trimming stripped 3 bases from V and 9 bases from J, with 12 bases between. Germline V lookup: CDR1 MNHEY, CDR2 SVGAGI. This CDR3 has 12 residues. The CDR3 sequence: CASSYVDAGQYF. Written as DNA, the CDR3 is TGTGCCAGCAGTTATGTTGACGCGGGGCAGTACTTC.

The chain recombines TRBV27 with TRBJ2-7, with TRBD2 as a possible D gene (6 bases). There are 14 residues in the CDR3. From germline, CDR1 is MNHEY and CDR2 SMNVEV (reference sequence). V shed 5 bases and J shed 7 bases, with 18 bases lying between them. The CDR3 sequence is CASSPLSGPWEQYF. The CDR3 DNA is TGTGCCAGCAGTCCCCTCAGCGGGCCCTGGGAGCAGTACTTC.

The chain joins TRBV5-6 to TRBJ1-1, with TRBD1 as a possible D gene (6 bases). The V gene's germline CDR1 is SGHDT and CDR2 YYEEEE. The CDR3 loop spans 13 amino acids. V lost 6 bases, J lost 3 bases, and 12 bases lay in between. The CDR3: CASIEQGDTEAFF. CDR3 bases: TGTGCCAGCATCGAACAGGGTGACACTGAAGCTTTCTTT.

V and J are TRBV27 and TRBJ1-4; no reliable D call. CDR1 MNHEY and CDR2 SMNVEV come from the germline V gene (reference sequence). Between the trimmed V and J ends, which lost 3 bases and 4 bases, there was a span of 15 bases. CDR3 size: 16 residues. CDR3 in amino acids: CASSFLEAGYNEKLFF. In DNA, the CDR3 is TGTGCCAGCAGTTTCTTGGAGGCGGGATATAATGAAAAACTGTTTTTT.

CDR3 coding DNA: TGTGCCAGCAGTCCCCCAGGGGGATCTAATGAAAAACTGTTTTTT. This sequence encodes CASSPPGGSNEKLFF. This chain links TRBV6-1 with TRBJ1-4; 7 nucleotides align to TRBD1. This CDR3 comprises 15 residues. V shed 5 bases, J shed 3 bases, and the junction held 6 bases outside the gene matches. Germline-derived CDR1 and CDR2 are MNHNS and SASEGT.

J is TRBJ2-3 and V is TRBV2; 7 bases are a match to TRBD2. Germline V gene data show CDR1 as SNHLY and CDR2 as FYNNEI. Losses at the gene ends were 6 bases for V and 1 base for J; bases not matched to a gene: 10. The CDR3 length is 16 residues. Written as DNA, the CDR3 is TGTGCCAGCAGCCTTAGCGGGTCCCCTGGCACAGATACGCAGTATTTT. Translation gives CASSLSGSPGTDTQYF.

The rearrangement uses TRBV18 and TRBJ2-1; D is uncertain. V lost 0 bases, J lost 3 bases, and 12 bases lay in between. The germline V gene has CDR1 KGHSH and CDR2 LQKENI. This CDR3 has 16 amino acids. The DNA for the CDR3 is TGTGCCAGCTCACCACCATCACGCAGAGACTACAATGAGCAGTTCTTC. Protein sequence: CASSPPSRRDYNEQFF. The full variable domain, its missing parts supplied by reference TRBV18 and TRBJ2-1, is NAGVMQNPRHLVRRRGQEARLRCSPMKGHSHVYWYRQLPEEGLKFMVYLQKENIIDESGMPKERFSAEFPKEGPSILRIQQVVRGDSAAYFCASSPPSRRDYNEQFFGPGTRLTVL.

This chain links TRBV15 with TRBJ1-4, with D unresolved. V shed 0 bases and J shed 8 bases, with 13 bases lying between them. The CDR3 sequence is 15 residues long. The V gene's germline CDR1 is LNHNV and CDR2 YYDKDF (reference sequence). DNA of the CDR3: TGTGCCACCAGCAGAGATTTAACCCAACGCGAAAAACTGTTTTTT. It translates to CATSRDLTQREKLFF.

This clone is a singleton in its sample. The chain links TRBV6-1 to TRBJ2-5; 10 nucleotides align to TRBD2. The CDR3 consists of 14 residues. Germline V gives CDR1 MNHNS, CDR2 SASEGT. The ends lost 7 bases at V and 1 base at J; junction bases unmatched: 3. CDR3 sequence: CASIWTSGQETQYF. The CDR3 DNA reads TGTGCCAGCATCTGGACTAGCGGCCAAGAGACCCAGTACTTC.

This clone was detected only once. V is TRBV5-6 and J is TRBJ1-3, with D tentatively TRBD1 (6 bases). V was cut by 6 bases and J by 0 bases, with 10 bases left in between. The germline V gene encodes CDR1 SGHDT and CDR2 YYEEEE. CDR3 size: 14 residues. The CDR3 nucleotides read TGTGCCAGCACCCGAGGGGGCTCTGGAAACACCATATATTTT. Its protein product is CASTRGGSGNTIYF.

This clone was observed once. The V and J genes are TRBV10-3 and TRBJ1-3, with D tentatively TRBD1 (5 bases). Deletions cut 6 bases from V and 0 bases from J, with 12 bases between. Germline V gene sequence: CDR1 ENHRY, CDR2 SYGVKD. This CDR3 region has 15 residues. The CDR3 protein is CAISAGTGSGNTIYF. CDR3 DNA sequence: TGTGCCATCAGCGCCGGAACAGGCTCTGGAAACACCATATATTTT.

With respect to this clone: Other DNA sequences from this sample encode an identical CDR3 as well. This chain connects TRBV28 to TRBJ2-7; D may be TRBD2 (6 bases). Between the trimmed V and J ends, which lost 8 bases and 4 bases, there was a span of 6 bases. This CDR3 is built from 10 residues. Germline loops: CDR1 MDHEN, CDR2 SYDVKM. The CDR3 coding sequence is TGTGCCAGCCGGGGGTACGAGCAGTACTTC. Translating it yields CASRGYEQYF.

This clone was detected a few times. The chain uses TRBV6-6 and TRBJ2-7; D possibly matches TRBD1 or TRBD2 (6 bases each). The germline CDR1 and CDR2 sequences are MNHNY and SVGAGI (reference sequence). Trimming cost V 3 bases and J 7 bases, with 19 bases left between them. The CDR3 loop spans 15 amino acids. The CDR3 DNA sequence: TGTGCCAGCAGTTATTCCGGGGGCGGATTGGGTGAGCAGTACTTC. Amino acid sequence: CASSYSGGGLGEQYF.

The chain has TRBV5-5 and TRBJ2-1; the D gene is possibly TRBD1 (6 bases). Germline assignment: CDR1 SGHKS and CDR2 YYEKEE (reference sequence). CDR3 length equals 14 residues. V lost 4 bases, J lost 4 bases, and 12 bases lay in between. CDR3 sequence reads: CASSMDRSYNEQFF. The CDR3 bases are TGTGCCAGCAGCATGGACAGATCTTACAATGAGCAGTTCTTC.

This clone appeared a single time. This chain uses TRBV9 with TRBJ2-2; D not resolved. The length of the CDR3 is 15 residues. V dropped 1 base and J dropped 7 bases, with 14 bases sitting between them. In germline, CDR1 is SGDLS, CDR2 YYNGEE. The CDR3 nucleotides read TGTGCCAGCAGCGTAAGTTCGTCGGTGGGCGGGGAGCTGTTTTTT. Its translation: CASSVSSSVGGELFF.

DNA for the CDR3: TGTGCCAGCAGCGTGGACAGCACGATCTGGGGCTACACCTTC. Translating it yields CASSVDSTIWGYTF. The chain employs TRBV9 and TRBJ1-2, with TRBD1 as a possible D gene (6 bases). The CDR3 length is 14 residues. In germline, CDR1 is SGDLS, CDR2 YYNGEE. Trimming pared 2 bases from V and 8 bases from J, leaving 16 bases between.

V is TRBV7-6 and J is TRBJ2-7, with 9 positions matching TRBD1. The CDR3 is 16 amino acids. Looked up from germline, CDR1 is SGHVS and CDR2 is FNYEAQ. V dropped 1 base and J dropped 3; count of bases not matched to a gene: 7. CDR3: CASSLGGDRALYEQYF. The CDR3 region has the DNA TGTGCCAGCAGCTTAGGAGGGGACAGGGCCCTCTACGAGCAGTACTTC.